Listed here is a single TCR beta chain. Its antigen is not identified. The data stem from a study of shared clonotypes between healthy human individuals. Whole-study results and caveats: Although depth was large, rarefaction showed that sequencing of the sorted subsets was incomplete. Blood was the sole source, and tissue repertoires probably differ. A handful of donors held roughly 5% of naive CD4 clonotypes in common. The generation probabilities recorded for non-shared clonotypes fell below those of clonotypes shared by all four donors.

Per the germline V gene, CDR1 is MGHRA and CDR2 is YSYEKL. Deletions cut 0 bases from V and 6 bases from J, with 12 bases between. CDR3 size: 14 residues. The assay was immunoSEQ multiplex PCR, and TCRdb's table has in-frame clones only and misses some. The data show around 2,000,000 clones, approximately 95% seen once. Selected positively for CCR7 and CD45RO-negative, naive CD8 cells excluded terminally differentiated effector memory CD45RA+ cells. The sequence was collected from a man in his late teens or twenties in good health. The J gene is TRBJ2-7, the V gene TRBV4-1; D not certain. Sequencing used naive CD8+ T cells sorted from blood. Here the CDR3 reads CASSQERGWGEQYF. CDR3 sequence (DNA): TGCGCCAGCAGCCAAGAACGAGGCTGGGGCGAGCAGTACTTC.